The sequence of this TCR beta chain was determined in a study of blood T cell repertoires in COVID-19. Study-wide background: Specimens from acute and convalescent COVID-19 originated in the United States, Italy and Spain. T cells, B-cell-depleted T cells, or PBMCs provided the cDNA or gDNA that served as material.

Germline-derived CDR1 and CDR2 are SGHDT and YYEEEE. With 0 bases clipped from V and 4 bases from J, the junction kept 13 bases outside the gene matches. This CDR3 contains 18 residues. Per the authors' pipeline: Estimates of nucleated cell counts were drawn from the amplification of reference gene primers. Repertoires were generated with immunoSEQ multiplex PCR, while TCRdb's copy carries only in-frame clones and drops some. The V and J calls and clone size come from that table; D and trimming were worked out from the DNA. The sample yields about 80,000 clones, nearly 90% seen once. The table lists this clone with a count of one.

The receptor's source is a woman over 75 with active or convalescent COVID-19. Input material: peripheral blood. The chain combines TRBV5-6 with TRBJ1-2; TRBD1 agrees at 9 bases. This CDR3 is CASSLELGQGTFSYGYTF. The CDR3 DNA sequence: TGTGCCAGCAGCTTGGAGTTGGGACAGGGAACTTTTAGCTATGGCTACACCTTC.